This is a list of T cell receptor beta chains from one sample in a study of cytomegalovirus exposure and HLA in healthy donors. Profiling relied on immunoSEQ multiplex PCR, and the TCRdb table lists in-frame clones only, not all of them. The data contain some 52,000 clones, around 70% of them singletons. Input material: PBMCs. These receptors originate from a man aged 18 to 30 in good health and CMV-seronegative. The CDR3 runs from the conserved cysteine through the conserved F or W. The D gene is left open where the match is weak. Clone size, where shown, is once, few, many, or a class for clones that have expanded.

CDR3nt: TGTGCCAGCAGCTGGACAGGTTTTCCCGAAGCTTTCTTT; CDR3aa: CASSWTGFPEAFF; len: 13; v_gene: TRBV7-2; j_gene: TRBJ1-1; abundance: once; d_gene: TRBD1
CDR3nt: TGTGCCAGCAAGGAGGGTGGGGATTCACCCCTCCACTTT; CDR3aa: CASKEGGDSPLHF; len: 13; v_gene: TRBV2; j_gene: TRBJ1-6; abundance: NA; d_gene: NA
CDR3nt: TGTGCCAGCAGTTTAAGGCAGGGGAATAACAATGAGCAGTTCTTC; CDR3aa: CASSLRQGNNNEQFF; len: 15; v_gene: TRBV28; j_gene: TRBJ2-1; abundance: NA; d_gene: NA
CDR3nt: TGTGCCAGCAGCCGCCCGGGACAGGTATACGAGCAGTACTTC; CDR3aa: CASSRPGQVYEQYF; len: 14; v_gene: TRBV7-8; j_gene: TRBJ2-7; abundance: NA; d_gene: TRBD1
CDR3nt: TGTGCCAGTTCTAGGGGTTGGGATCAGCCCCAGCATTTT; CDR3aa: CASSRGWDQPQHF; len: 13; v_gene: TRBV19; j_gene: TRBJ1-5; abundance: few; d_gene: NA
CDR3nt: TGTGCCAGCAGACCGGACAGGCGCCGGGGACGGACTGAAGCTTTCTTT; CDR3aa: CASRPDRRRGRTEAFF; len: 16; v_gene: TRBV7-2; j_gene: TRBJ1-1; abundance: NA; d_gene: TRBD1
CDR3nt: TGTGCCAGTAGCGGGAGGGTAAACACCGGGGAGCTGTTTTTT; CDR3aa: CASSGRVNTGELFF; len: 14; v_gene: TRBV25-1; j_gene: TRBJ2-2; abundance: NA; d_gene: TRBD2
CDR3nt: TGTGCCTGGACTCCGGGGTTGGGCACTGAAGCTTTCTTT; CDR3aa: CAWTPGLGTEAFF; len: 13; v_gene: TRBV30; j_gene: TRBJ1-1; abundance: NA; d_gene: NA
CDR3nt: TGTGCCAGCTCACCGACAAACCAAGAGACCCAGTACTTC; CDR3aa: CASSPTNQETQYF; len: 13; v_gene: TRBV18; j_gene: TRBJ2-5; abundance: NA; d_gene: NA
CDR3nt: TGTGCCAGCAGCTTCACCTTAGGGGGATGGGAGACCCAGTACTTC; CDR3aa: CASSFTLGGWETQYF; len: 15; v_gene: TRBV7-2; j_gene: TRBJ2-5; abundance: NA; d_gene: NA
CDR3nt: TGCAGCGTTGGCCCCGGGGAAGCGAACACCGGGGAGCTGTTTTTT; CDR3aa: CSVGPGEANTGELFF; len: 15; v_gene: TRBV29-1; j_gene: TRBJ2-2; abundance: NA; d_gene: NA
CDR3nt: TGTGCCAGCTCGGGACAGGGGGTCGTAGCCAAAAACATTCAGTACTTC; CDR3aa: CASSGQGVVAKNIQYF; len: 16; v_gene: TRBV18; j_gene: TRBJ2-4; abundance: NA; d_gene: TRBD1
CDR3nt: TGTGCCAGCCACAGGACAGGGGGCGAGAAAAATGGCTACACCTTC; CDR3aa: CASHRTGGEKNGYTF; len: 15; v_gene: TRBV28; j_gene: TRBJ1-2; abundance: NA; d_gene: TRBD1
CDR3nt: TGTGCCAGCAGGGCCTATCTGGGGCAGGGGACTGAAGCTTTCTTT; CDR3aa: CASRAYLGQGTEAFF; len: 15; v_gene: TRBV25-1; j_gene: TRBJ1-1; abundance: NA; d_gene: NA
CDR3nt: TGCAGCGGGGGAGCCAACTATGGCTACACCTTC; CDR3aa: CSGGANYGYTF; len: 11; v_gene: TRBV29-1; j_gene: TRBJ1-2; abundance: NA; d_gene: NA
CDR3nt: TGTGCCAGCAGACAAACCGGGACAGGGGTGAGCTACAATGAGCAGTTCTTC; CDR3aa: CASRQTGTGVSYNEQFF; len: 17; v_gene: TRBV25-1; j_gene: TRBJ2-1; abundance: NA; d_gene: TRBD1
CDR3nt: TGTGCCAGCAGCACCGGGACACCAGAGGAAGAAAAACTGTTTTTT; CDR3aa: CASSTGTPEEEKLFF; len: 15; v_gene: TRBV6-5; j_gene: TRBJ1-4; abundance: few; d_gene: NA
CDR3nt: TGTGCCAGCAGCCTACCGGGACAGGTTTCGACTAATGAAAAACTGTTTTTT; CDR3aa: CASSLPGQVSTNEKLFF; len: 17; v_gene: TRBV7-9; j_gene: TRBJ1-4; abundance: NA; d_gene: TRBD1
CDR3nt: TGTGCCAGCAGCTTAGGCGGCGGTAACACTGAAGCTTTCTTT; CDR3aa: CASSLGGGNTEAFF; len: 14; v_gene: TRBV7-8; j_gene: TRBJ1-1; abundance: NA; d_gene: NA
CDR3nt: TGTGCCAGCAGTGGAACCGGGACAGGGTTTATTAAAGCTTTCTTT; CDR3aa: CASSGTGTGFIKAFF; len: 15; v_gene: TRBV6-1; j_gene: TRBJ1-1; abundance: NA; d_gene: TRBD1
CDR3nt: TGTGCCAGCAGTTACCTAGGGGACAGGAGAAACACTGAAGCTTTCTTT; CDR3aa: CASSYLGDRRNTEAFF; len: 16; v_gene: TRBV6-5; j_gene: TRBJ1-1; abundance: NA; d_gene: TRBD1
CDR3nt: TGTGCCAGCAAGAGGGCCACTGAAGCTTTCTTT; CDR3aa: CASKRATEAFF; len: 11; v_gene: TRBV2; j_gene: TRBJ1-1; abundance: NA; d_gene: NA
CDR3nt: TGTGCCAGCAGCCCTGCGGGGAGCTCCTACAATGAGCAGTTCTTC; CDR3aa: CASSPAGSSYNEQFF; len: 15; v_gene: TRBV5-4; j_gene: TRBJ2-1; abundance: NA; d_gene: NA
CDR3nt: TGTGCCAGCAGCTTGGTCTCTGGTAGCGGGATCCCCGGGGAGCTGTTTTTT; CDR3aa: CASSLVSGSGIPGELFF; len: 17; v_gene: TRBV5-4; j_gene: TRBJ2-2; abundance: NA; d_gene: TRBD2
CDR3nt: TGCAGCGTCCGGACTAGCGGGAGGGAGGTGTACGAGCAGTACTTC; CDR3aa: CSVRTSGREVYEQYF; len: 15; v_gene: TRBV29-1; j_gene: TRBJ2-7; abundance: NA; d_gene: TRBD2
CDR3nt: TGCGCCAGCGGGAGGACTAGCGGGAGAGAGACCCAGTACTTC; CDR3aa: CASGRTSGRETQYF; len: 14; v_gene: TRBV5-1; j_gene: TRBJ2-5; abundance: NA; d_gene: TRBD2
CDR3nt: TGTGCCAGCAACCCCGGGGGAGGAGCTGAAGCTTTCTTT; CDR3aa: CASNPGGGAEAFF; len: 13; v_gene: TRBV27; j_gene: TRBJ1-1; abundance: NA; d_gene: NA
CDR3nt: TGTGCCAGCACCTTGGGACAGACTTCCTACGAGCAGTACTTC; CDR3aa: CASTLGQTSYEQYF; len: 14; v_gene: TRBV28; j_gene: TRBJ2-7; abundance: NA; d_gene: TRBD1
CDR3nt: TGTGCCAGCAGCTTAGATCGGGGAGCTTTCTTT; CDR3aa: CASSLDRGAFF; len: 11; v_gene: TRBV11-2; j_gene: TRBJ1-1; abundance: once; d_gene: NA
CDR3nt: TGTGCCAGCAGCCAAGACATGGCGCCGGCGCAGTACTTC; CDR3aa: CASSQDMAPAQYF; len: 13; v_gene: TRBV5-5; j_gene: TRBJ2-7; abundance: NA; d_gene: NA
CDR3nt: TGTGCCGGGGTAGGGGGGGCGGGGACCGGGGAGCTGTTTTTT; CDR3aa: CAGVGGAGTGELFF; len: 14; v_gene: TRBV30; j_gene: TRBJ2-2; abundance: NA; d_gene: NA
CDR3nt: TGCGCCAGCAGCGATCCGGGGGGGCAGACCCAGTACTTC; CDR3aa: CASSDPGGQTQYF; len: 13; v_gene: TRBV5-1; j_gene: TRBJ2-5; abundance: NA; d_gene: TRBD2
CDR3nt: TGCGCCAGCAGCCTTCGGGACAGATCTTCCTACGAGCAGTACTTC; CDR3aa: CASSLRDRSSYEQYF; len: 15; v_gene: TRBV4-1; j_gene: TRBJ2-7; abundance: few; d_gene: TRBD1
CDR3nt: TGTGCCAGCAGCCGCACAGGGTCGGGCAATCAGCCCCAGCATTTT; CDR3aa: CASSRTGSGNQPQHF; len: 15; v_gene: TRBV6-5; j_gene: TRBJ1-5; abundance: NA; d_gene: NA
CDR3nt: TGTGCCAGCAGCTTTGAGGTGAACACTGAAGCTTTCTTT; CDR3aa: CASSFEVNTEAFF; len: 13; v_gene: TRBV7-9; j_gene: TRBJ1-1; abundance: NA; d_gene: NA
CDR3nt: TGTGCCAGCAGTTATAATAGCCAAGTCTCCTACGAGCAGTACTTC; CDR3aa: CASSYNSQVSYEQYF; len: 15; v_gene: TRBV6-5; j_gene: TRBJ2-7; abundance: NA; d_gene: NA
CDR3nt: TGTGCCAGCAGCCATGACAGTAGCTCCTACGAGCAGTACTTC; CDR3aa: CASSHDSSSYEQYF; len: 14; v_gene: TRBV27; j_gene: TRBJ2-7; abundance: NA; d_gene: NA
CDR3nt: TGTGCCATCAGCAAGGGACAGGCGAACACTGAAGCTTTCTTT; CDR3aa: CAISKGQANTEAFF; len: 14; v_gene: TRBV10-3; j_gene: TRBJ1-1; abundance: NA; d_gene: TRBD1
CDR3nt: TGCGCCAGCAGTTCGTTGACTGCTAACAATGAGCAGTTCTTC; CDR3aa: CASSSLTANNEQFF; len: 14; v_gene: TRBV5-1; j_gene: TRBJ2-1; abundance: NA; d_gene: NA
CDR3nt: TGCGCCAGCAGCCAAGATACAATGGTCGCTGAAGCTTTCTTT; CDR3aa: CASSQDTMVAEAFF; len: 14; v_gene: TRBV4-1; j_gene: TRBJ1-1; abundance: NA; d_gene: NA
CDR3nt: TGTGCCAGCCGGAGCGGGAGGCCTACCTACAATGAGCAGTTCTTC; CDR3aa: CASRSGRPTYNEQFF; len: 15; v_gene: TRBV6-1; j_gene: TRBJ2-1; abundance: few; d_gene: TRBD2
CDR3nt: TGCGCCAGCAGCTTCGGACAGGGGGGTTACAATGAGCAGTTCTTC; CDR3aa: CASSFGQGGYNEQFF; len: 15; v_gene: TRBV5-1; j_gene: TRBJ2-1; abundance: NA; d_gene: TRBD1
CDR3nt: TGTGCCAGCAGTTACGACGGGTCGAATGGGCCCCAGCATTTT; CDR3aa: CASSYDGSNGPQHF; len: 14; v_gene: TRBV6-5; j_gene: TRBJ1-5; abundance: few; d_gene: NA
CDR3nt: TGTGCCAGCAGGACAGGGGGTATCAATGAAAAACTGTTTTTT; CDR3aa: CASRTGGINEKLFF; len: 14; v_gene: TRBV7-9; j_gene: TRBJ1-4; abundance: few; d_gene: TRBD1
CDR3nt: TGTGCCTGGGAGGAGGGTCGCAATCAGCCCCAGCATTTT; CDR3aa: CAWEEGRNQPQHF; len: 13; v_gene: TRBV30; j_gene: TRBJ1-5; abundance: NA; d_gene: NA
CDR3nt: TGCGCCAGCAGCTTGTCTTGGAACACCGGGGAGCTGTTTTTT; CDR3aa: CASSLSWNTGELFF; len: 14; v_gene: TRBV5-1; j_gene: TRBJ2-2; abundance: once; d_gene: NA
CDR3nt: TGTGCCAGCAGTCTACAGGGTAACAAAAACATTCAGTACTTC; CDR3aa: CASSLQGNKNIQYF; len: 14; v_gene: TRBV27; j_gene: TRBJ2-4; abundance: NA; d_gene: NA
CDR3nt: TGTGCCAGCAGCTTGGGGACAGTTTATAGCAATCAGCCCCAGCATTTT; CDR3aa: CASSLGTVYSNQPQHF; len: 16; v_gene: TRBV5-6; j_gene: TRBJ1-5; abundance: NA; d_gene: NA